Listed below are T cell receptor beta chains from one sample, sequenced in a study of control samples from healthy donors and cancer patients. Some clones are missing from TCRdb's copy, which holds only in-frame ones; the method was immunoSEQ multiplex PCR. In the table there are about 94,000 clones, roughly nine tenths of which are singletons. The specimen sequenced was blood. These receptors came from a woman younger than 35 in good health. CDR3s include the opening cysteine and the closing phenylalanine or tryptophan.

v_gene,len,j_gene,CDR3aa
TRBV27,13,TRBJ2-7,CASRDRDAWEQYF
TRBV19,13,TRBJ1-2,CASSQRGDYGYTF
TRBV14,13,TRBJ1-1,CASSQSRGTEAFF
TRBV7-9,13,TRBJ1-1,CASSPGTIAEAFF
TRBV7-2,14,TRBJ2-2,CASSLGRGTGELFF
TRBV1,16,TRBJ2-7,CTSSPRCLAGLYEQYF
TRBV7-8,14,TRBJ1-1,CASSYTGTNTEAFF
TRBV12-3/TRBV12-4,13,TRBJ1-2,CASSRGSNYGYTF
TRBV9,15,TRBJ1-2,CASSGSGGEDYGYTF
TRBV5-6,13,TRBJ1-1,CASSLYGTSVAFF
TRBV6-2/TRBV6-3,15,TRBJ1-1,CASSYSGGGKTEAFF
TRBV27,16,TRBJ1-4,CASKGSEGHFNEKLFF
TRBV7-9,14,TRBJ1-2,CASSSQGAGYGYTF
TRBV7-9,13,TRBJ1-2,CASSLAAYYGYTF
TRBV9,15,TRBJ1-1,CASSVTGGGGPEAFF
TRBV11-2,14,TRBJ1-6,CASNGASVTSPLHF
TRBV9,14,TRBJ2-7,CASSEGPRQVEQYF
TRBV24-1,13,TRBJ2-3,CAVETGGTDTQYF
TRBV27,15,TRBJ2-1,CASSLTSGIYFEQFF
TRBV9,16,TRBJ1-2,CASSPHPGPATYGYTF
TRBV12-3/TRBV12-4,13,TRBJ2-1,CASTWGGIDEQFF
TRBV12-3/TRBV12-4,13,TRBJ1-1,CASSLMSNTEAFF
TRBV3-1/TRBV3-2,18,TRBJ1-2,CASSPWIGGSLTTYGYTF
TRBV24-1,15,TRBJ1-5,CATSDITGFNQPQHF
TRBV2,15,TRBJ1-2,CASHRARDRYHGYTF
TRBV7-9,14,TRBJ2-7,CASSVTPRANEQYF
TRBV7-9,15,TRBJ2-1,CASSTPGLAINEQFF
TRBV19,12,TRBJ1-5,CASTGSHQPQHF
TRBV9,16,TRBJ1-6,CASSVTESSYNSPLHF
TRBV5-4,13,TRBJ1-2,CASSEDTSYGYTF
TRBV5-1,14,TRBJ1-1,CASSFTGWDTEAFF
TRBV6-5,12,TRBJ1-1,CASRRDGYKAFF
TRBV7-2,15,TRBJ2-1,CASSLSGTGGNEQFF
TRBV21-1,15,TRBJ2-7,CASSKPGQGFYEQYF
TRBV12-3/TRBV12-4,11,TRBJ1-2,CASSSGPRYTF